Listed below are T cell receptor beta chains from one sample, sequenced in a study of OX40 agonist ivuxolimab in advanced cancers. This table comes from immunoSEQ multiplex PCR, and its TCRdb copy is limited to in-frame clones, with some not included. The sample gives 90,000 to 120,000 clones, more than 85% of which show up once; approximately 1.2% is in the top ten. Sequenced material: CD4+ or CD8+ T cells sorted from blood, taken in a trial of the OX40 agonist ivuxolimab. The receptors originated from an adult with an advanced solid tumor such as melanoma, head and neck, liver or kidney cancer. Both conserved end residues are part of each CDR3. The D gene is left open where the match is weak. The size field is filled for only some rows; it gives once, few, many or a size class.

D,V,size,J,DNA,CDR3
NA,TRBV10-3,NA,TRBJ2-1,TGTGCCATCAGAGACCAGGGAAACCGGTACAATGAGCAGTTCTTC,CAIRDQGNRYNEQFF
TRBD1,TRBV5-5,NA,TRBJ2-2,TGTGCCAGCAGCCACGGACAGGGGTCCGGGGAGCTGTTTTTT,CASSHGQGSGELFF
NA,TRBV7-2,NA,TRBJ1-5,TGTGCCAGCAGCTTGTCACGGAATCAGCCCCAGCATTTT,CASSLSRNQPQHF
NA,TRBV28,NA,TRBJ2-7,TGTGCCAGCAGTTTAGGGGGTAGCTCCTACGAGCAGTACTTC,CASSLGGSSYEQYF
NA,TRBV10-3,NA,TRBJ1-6,TGTGCCATCAGTGAAGCCAGGGGCAATTCACCCCTCCACTTT,CAISEARGNSPLHF
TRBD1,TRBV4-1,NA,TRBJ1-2,TGCGCCAGCAGCGCGGGACAGGGGGCTCTGGGCTATGGCTACACCTTC,CASSAGQGALGYGYTF
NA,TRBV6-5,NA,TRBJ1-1,TGTGCCAGCAGGGCCAGGGACACTGAAGCTTTCTTT,CASRARDTEAFF
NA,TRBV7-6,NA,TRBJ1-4,TGTGCCAGCAGCTTACGTGGCAATGTTAATGAAAAACTGTTTTTT,CASSLRGNVNEKLFF
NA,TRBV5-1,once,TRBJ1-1,TGCGCCAGCAGCTCCCTTGCGGGGATGAACACTGAAGCTTTCTTT,CASSSLAGMNTEAFF
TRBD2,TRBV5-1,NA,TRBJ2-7,TGCGCCAGCAGCCCCGCCGTAGCGGGGAAGGGCTACGAGCAGTACTTC,CASSPAVAGKGYEQYF
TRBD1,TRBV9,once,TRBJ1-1,TGTGCCAGCAGCGTAGTCCCAGGGGGTATGTTAGATGGCACTGAAGCTTTCTTT,CASSVVPGGMLDGTEAFF
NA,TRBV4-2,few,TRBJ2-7,TGTGCCAGCAGCCCGGGAGCTGACAGGCCGCCGTCGGATTGGTACTTC,CASSPGADRPPSDWYF
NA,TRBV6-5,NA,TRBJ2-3,TGTGCCAGCAGTTACTCACGGGACGGAACCACAGATACGCAGTATTTT,CASSYSRDGTTDTQYF
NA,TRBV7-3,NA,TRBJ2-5,TGTGCCAGCTCCCCAGGGGGGGACGAGACCCAGTACTTC,CASSPGGDETQYF
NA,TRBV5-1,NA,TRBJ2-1,TGCGCCAGCAGCTTGGGTCCAGAGCAGTTCTTC,CASSLGPEQFF
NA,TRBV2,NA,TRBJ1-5,TGTGCCAGCAGTCCCGGCGGAACCCGGAATCAGCCCCAGCATTTT,CASSPGGTRNQPQHF
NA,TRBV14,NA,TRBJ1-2,TGTGCCAGCAGCCAAGGTGCGGGCCACTATGGCTACACCTTC,CASSQGAGHYGYTF